The subject of this entry is one T cell receptor beta chain. Its antigen is currently not known. The input lacks base qualities; no much larger clone sits a single base away. Patients with autoimmune disease history or receiving systemic immunosuppression were excluded from the trial. Peripheral blood for TCR sequencing was collected from all dose cohorts at baseline, on cycle 4 day 1, and on cycle 7 day 1. The samples were taken from a phase I, first-in-human, multicenter, open-label dose-escalation trial of ivuxolimab. The trial enrolled adults with locally advanced or metastatic head and neck squamous cell, hepatocellular, melanoma or renal cell carcinoma. Before TCR sequencing, CD4+ and CD8+ T cells were separately sorted from peripheral blood. The record originates from a study of OX40 agonist ivuxolimab in advanced cancers. With respect to the entire study: Ivuxolimab was a fully human IgG2 agonistic monoclonal antibody targeting the costimulatory receptor OX40 (CD134). The purpose of peripheral TCRbeta sequencing was to test whether ivuxolimab changed TCR sequence diversity and led to clonal T-cell expansion. The paper reports the monotherapy dose-escalation portion (N of about 54 patients) of the phase I ivuxolimab trial. Patients were allowed to have had prior anti-PD-1, anti-PD-L1 or anti-CTLA-4 therapy, and around 37% of the dose-escalation patients had previously received checkpoint inhibitors. Intravenous ivuxolimab was administered to patients every 2 weeks at six dose levels: 0.01, 0.1, 0.3, 1.5, 3 and 10 mg/kg. In the dose-escalation cohort, 82.7% of patients were male, and the mean age was around 60 years, with a range of roughly 20 to 80. Partial responses were achieved by three dose-escalation patients, of whom one had hepatocellular carcinoma and two had cutaneous melanoma. Of the approximately 53 patients in dose escalation, about 20 had hepatocellular carcinoma, some 15 had melanoma, 9 had renal cell carcinoma and 9 had head and neck cancer. What the research found in general, with its limitations: Which antigens the clonally expanded peripheral T cells were specific for was not determined. At doses of 0.1 to 3.0 mg/kg, clonal expansion of both CD4+ and CD8+ blood T cells was observed from baseline to week 6. Low levels of normalized T-cell clonal expansion were also shown by some nonresponding patients. In partial responders in the 0.1-3.0 mg/kg groups, normalized peripheral clonal expansion was found to be among the lowest, especially among CD8+ T cells. After ivuxolimab, expanded clones were on average more numerous among CD8+ T cells than among CD4+ T cells.

V loses 6 bases of germline sequence and J loses 0 bases, and the interval between the two ends is 18 bases. The CDR3, from cysteine to phenylalanine, totals 17 residues. Here the CDR3 DNA is all that survives: 51 bases in frame from base 1. CDR1 and CDR2 are drawn from the germline V gene: SNHLY, FYNNEI. Genomic DNA was isolated from the sorted cells so that the TCRbeta CDR3 region could be sequenced. TCRbeta CDR3 regions were sequenced using the immunoSEQ Assay. TCRdb's version of the immuneACCESS table is confined to in-frame rearrangements and falls short of the full clone set. An unresolved V gene accounts for under half of the shortfall where checked; the remainder is of unknown origin. The sample data list under 60,000 clones, and less than 90% of these were observed just once. Together, the top ten hold about 48% of the sample.

The chain joins TRBV2 to TRBJ1-3, with the identity of the D gene unclear. The source material was CD4+ or CD8+ T cells sorted from blood, sampled in a trial of the OX40 agonist ivuxolimab. This sequence originates from an adult with an advanced solid tumor such as melanoma, head and neck, liver or kidney cancer. In nucleotides, the sequence is TGTGCCAGCAGCCTCACGGCCGGGAGAGGCTCTGGAAACACCATATATTTT. This sequence encodes CASSLTAGRGSGNTIYF.